This T cell receptor beta chain appears in the sequencing data of a study of PD-L1 blockade in urothelial cancer. Study background: Patients took up atezolizumab in 2014 at 1,200 mg intravenously every 3 weeks. Patients previously received 0 to 3 chemotherapy regimens. Analyzed time points were 3 weeks (second dose) and 6 weeks after therapy began.

Indicated time point: pretreatment peripheral blood. Repertoires were generated with immunoSEQ multiplex PCR, while TCRdb's copy carries only in-frame clones and drops some. The sample includes 50,000 to 55,000 clones, roughly 84% of them seen just once. Findings of the study overall: Prediction of better survival came from below-median pretreatment blood TCR clonality.

There are a few counts of this clone. Its antigen is currently unknown. CDR3 size: 14 residues. Germline CDR1 is SEHNR and CDR2 is FQNEAQ (reference sequence). The V end was cut by 0 bases, the J end by 4 bases, with 9 bases between. The sequence was collected from a man aged 50 to 60 with urothelial cancer. The sample in question was PBMCs, obtained around atezolizumab (anti-PD-L1) treatment. V gene TRBV7-9 combines with J gene TRBJ1-2; no definite D call. The CDR3 sequence is CASSLADFVYGYTF. DNA of the CDR3: TGTGCCAGCAGCTTAGCGGACTTCGTCTATGGCTACACCTTC.